The TCR beta chain described here comes from a study of control samples from healthy donors and cancer patients. Using immunoSEQ multiplex PCR, the repertoire was profiled, and TCRdb retains in-frame clones only, with some absent. The sample records about 170,000 clones, 91% being singletons. The junction had 4 bases not matched to a gene; V was cut back by 5 bases and J by 4 bases. Per germline, CDR1 MNHEY and CDR2 SVGAGI. This CDR3 contains 13 residues. The receptor's source is a woman under 40 in good health. The sequenced sample was blood. The genes are TRBV6-5 and TRBJ1-2; 7 nucleotides line up with TRBD1. DNA for the CDR3: TGTGCCAGCAGTACCGGGACAGCCTATGGCTACACCTTC. Amino acids: CASSTGTAYGYTF.